This T cell receptor beta chain derives from a study of cytomegalovirus exposure and HLA in healthy donors. The V gene's germline CDR1 is SGHRS and CDR2 YFSETQ. CDR3 length equals 16 residues. V trimming: 4 bases; J trimming: 5 bases; junction bases outside the gene matches: 9. On this clone itself: As yet, its antigen is unknown.

Study conclusions and caveats: Association of a missense DCLRE1C variant with TCR beta V- and J-gene trimming was reported in a later analysis.

Primers: 60 Vbeta forward and 13 Jbeta reverse. Sequencing was performed with immunoSEQ multiplex PCR; in TCRdb, only in-frame clones are kept and a portion is missing. Found here are about 130,000 clones, 79% of them singletons; the top ten hold 6.5%. The chain has TRBV5-1 and TRBJ2-2; TRBD2 matches at 9 bases. Input material: PBMCs. The sequence derives from a man in his forties in good health and CMV-seropositive. CDR3 amino acids: CASSPGTSSTTGELFF. The CDR3 DNA is TGCGCCAGCAGCCCTGGGACTAGCAGTACGACCGGGGAGCTGTTTTTT.